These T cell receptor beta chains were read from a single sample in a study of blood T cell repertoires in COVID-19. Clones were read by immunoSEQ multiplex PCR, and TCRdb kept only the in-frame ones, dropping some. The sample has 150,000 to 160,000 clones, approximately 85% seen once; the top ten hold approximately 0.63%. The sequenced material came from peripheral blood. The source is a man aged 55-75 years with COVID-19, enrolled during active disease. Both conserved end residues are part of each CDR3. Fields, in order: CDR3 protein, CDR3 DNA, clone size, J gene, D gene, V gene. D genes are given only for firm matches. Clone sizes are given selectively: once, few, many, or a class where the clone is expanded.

CASSLSGQGGRETQYF | TGTGCCAGCAGCTTATCGGGACAGGGCGGGCGAGAGACCCAGTACTTC | NA | TRBJ2-5 | TRBD1 | TRBV7-9
CASSLGRLGAAEAFF | TGTGCCAGCAGCTTGGGACGACTTGGAGCCGCTGAAGCTTTCTTT | NA | TRBJ1-1 | NA | TRBV5-6
CASSLVGGGAAEQYF | TGTGCCAGCAGCTTAGTGGGCGGGGGGGCGGCCGAGCAGTACTTC | NA | TRBJ2-7 | TRBD2 | TRBV7-6
CASSRVQPSPLHF | TGTGCCAGCAGTCGGGTCCAGCCCTCTCCCCTCCACTTT | NA | TRBJ1-6 | NA | TRBV12-3/TRBV12-4
CASSFPGGGTEAFF | TGTGCCAGCAGTTTCCCCGGGGGGGGGACTGAAGCTTTCTTT | NA | TRBJ1-1 | NA | TRBV27
CASKSSGRYEQYF | TGCGCCAGCAAATCTAGCGGCCGCTACGAGCAGTACTTC | NA | TRBJ2-7 | TRBD2 | TRBV10-1
CASSLLQFSPLHF | TGTGCCAGCAGCCTGCTACAGTTTTCACCCCTCCACTTT | NA | TRBJ1-6 | NA | TRBV7-2
CATSAGQGYYNEQFF | TGTGCCACCAGTGCCGGACAGGGGTACTACAATGAGCAGTTCTTC | few | TRBJ2-1 | TRBD1 | TRBV24-1
CASSQTGESSPLHF | TGTGCCAGCAGTCAAACAGGGGAGAGTTCACCCCTCCACTTT | NA | TRBJ1-6 | TRBD1 | TRBV6-5
CASSYPPGGPNSNQPQHF | TGTGCCAGCAGTTACCCTCCGGGAGGGCCAAATAGCAATCAGCCCCAGCATTTT | NA | TRBJ1-5 | NA | TRBV6-2/TRBV6-3
CASRTATGNQPQHF | TGTGCCAGCAGAACTGCCACGGGGAATCAGCCCCAGCATTTT | NA | TRBJ1-5 | NA | TRBV27
CASTPPGNTEAFF | TGTGCCAGTACTCCCCCCGGGAACACTGAAGCTTTCTTT | NA | TRBJ1-1 | NA | TRBV19
CAWSYRDRDTEAFF | TGTGCCTGGAGTTACCGGGACAGAGACACTGAAGCTTTCTTT | NA | TRBJ1-1 | TRBD1 | TRBV30
CASSPPGQGAYGYTF | TGTGCCAGCAGCCCCCCGGGACAGGGGGCTTATGGCTACACCTTC | NA | TRBJ1-2 | TRBD1 | TRBV11-3
CASSLGGDYGYTF | TGTGCCAGCAGTCTAGGGGGCGACTATGGCTACACCTTC | NA | TRBJ1-2 | TRBD1 | TRBV28
CASSKASNYGYTF | TGTGCCAGCTCGAAAGCCTCTAACTATGGCTACACCTTC | NA | TRBJ1-2 | NA | TRBV6-5
CASSAQGVLSNQPQHF | TGTGCCAGCAGTGCCCAGGGGGTCTTGAGCAATCAGCCCCAGCATTTT | NA | TRBJ1-5 | TRBD1 | TRBV2
CASSLDVWDRLNTEAFF | TGCGCCAGCAGCTTGGATGTTTGGGACAGGTTGAACACTGAAGCTTTCTTT | NA | TRBJ1-1 | TRBD1 | TRBV5-1
CASSPRGRGDTEAFF | TGTGCCAGCAGTCCAAGGGGGCGTGGGGACACTGAAGCTTTCTTT | NA | TRBJ1-1 | TRBD1 | TRBV27
CASRQETGMYF | TGTGCCAGCAGGCAAGAGACAGGGATGTACTTC | NA | TRBJ2-7 | TRBD1 | TRBV2
CASRPTGTLRTEAFF | TGTGCCAGCAGACCAACTGGGACACTTAGGACTGAAGCTTTCTTT | NA | TRBJ1-1 | NA | TRBV2
CASKRQGPGSPLHF | TGTGCCAGCAAGAGACAGGGGCCTGGCTCACCCCTCCACTTT | NA | TRBJ1-6 | TRBD1 | TRBV28
CASSLATSGGSEQYF | TGTGCCAGCAGTTTAGCGACTAGCGGGGGATCCGAGCAGTACTTC | NA | TRBJ2-7 | TRBD2 | TRBV28
CASRTGLSVNSPLHF | TGTGCCAGTCGAACAGGGCTCTCAGTTAATTCACCCCTCCACTTT | NA | TRBJ1-6 | NA | TRBV27
CASSPPGGQGGYEQYF | TGTGCCAGCAGCCCACCGGGAGGACAGGGGGGGTACGAGCAGTACTTC | NA | TRBJ2-7 | TRBD1 | TRBV7-2
CATSRPRGLSTDTQYF | TGTGCCACCAGCAGACCCCGGGGACTCAGCACAGATACGCAGTATTTT | NA | TRBJ2-3 | NA | TRBV15
CASRGGLQQQYF | TGTGCCTCTAGGGGGGGACTCCAACAGCAGTACTTC | NA | TRBJ2-7 | NA | TRBV19
CASSFTGTGNQPQHF | TGTGCCAGCAGCTTTACCGGGACAGGCAATCAGCCCCAGCATTTT | NA | TRBJ1-5 | TRBD1 | TRBV5-8
CASSDDRTSSYEQYF | TGTGCCAGCAGCGATGACAGGACGAGCTCCTACGAGCAGTACTTC | once | TRBJ2-7 | NA | TRBV11-3
CASTFSGAEQFF | TGTGCCAGCACTTTCTCAGGGGCAGAGCAGTTCTTC | NA | TRBJ2-1 | NA | TRBV6-2/TRBV6-3
CASSSPWRDRDEKLFF | TGTGCCAGCAGCTCCCCGTGGCGGGACAGGGATGAAAAACTGTTTTTT | NA | TRBJ1-4 | TRBD1 | TRBV5-6
CASGGGSYTEAFF | TGTGCTAGTGGCGGGGGATCTTACACTGAAGCTTTCTTT | NA | TRBJ1-1 | NA | TRBV12-5
CASSSGGNEKLFF | TGTGCCAGTTCCTCAGGCGGGAACGAAAAACTGTTTTTT | NA | TRBJ1-4 | NA | TRBV6-6
CASSPLAASTDTQYF | TGCGCCAGCAGCCCACTAGCGGCTAGCACAGATACGCAGTATTTT | NA | TRBJ2-3 | TRBD2 | TRBV5-1
CASSLRRSGNTIYF | TGTGCCAGCAGCTTACGTCGGTCCGGAAACACCATATATTTT | few | TRBJ1-3 | NA | TRBV7-2
CASTRDSQYGYTF | TGTGCCAGCACCAGGGACAGCCAGTATGGCTACACCTTC | NA | TRBJ1-2 | TRBD1 | TRBV12-3/TRBV12-4
CASSRGLLTGEAFF | TGTGCCAGCAGCAGGGGTCTCCTTACTGGGGAAGCTTTCTTT | few | TRBJ1-1 | NA | TRBV27
CAISAPEEANYGYTF | TGTGCCATCAGTGCCCCAGAAGAGGCGAACTATGGCTACACCTTC | NA | TRBJ1-2 | NA | TRBV10-3
CASSPPTASTEAFF | TGTGCCAGCTCACCTCCCACAGCATCCACTGAAGCTTTCTTT | NA | TRBJ1-1 | NA | TRBV18
CARSTPGQDYEQYF | TGTGCCAGAAGCACTCCGGGACAGGACTACGAGCAGTACTTC | NA | TRBJ2-7 | NA | TRBV7-5